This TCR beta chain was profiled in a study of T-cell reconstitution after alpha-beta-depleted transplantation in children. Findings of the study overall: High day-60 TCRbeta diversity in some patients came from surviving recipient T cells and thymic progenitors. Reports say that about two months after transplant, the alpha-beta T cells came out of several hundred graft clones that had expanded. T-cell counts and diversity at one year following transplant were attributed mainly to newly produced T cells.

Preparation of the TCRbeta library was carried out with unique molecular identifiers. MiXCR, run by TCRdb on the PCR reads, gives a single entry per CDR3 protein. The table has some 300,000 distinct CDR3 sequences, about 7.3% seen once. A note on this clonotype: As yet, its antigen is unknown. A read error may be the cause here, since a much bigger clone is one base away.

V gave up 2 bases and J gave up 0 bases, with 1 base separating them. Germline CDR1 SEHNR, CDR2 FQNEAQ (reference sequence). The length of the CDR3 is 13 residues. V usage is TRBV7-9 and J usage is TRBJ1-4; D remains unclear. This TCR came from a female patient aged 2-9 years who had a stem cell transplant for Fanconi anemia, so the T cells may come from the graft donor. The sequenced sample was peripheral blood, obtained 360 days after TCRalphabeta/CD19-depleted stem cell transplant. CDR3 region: CASSLPTNEKLFF. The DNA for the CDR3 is TGTGCCAGCAGCTTACCAACTAATGAAAAACTGTTTTTT.